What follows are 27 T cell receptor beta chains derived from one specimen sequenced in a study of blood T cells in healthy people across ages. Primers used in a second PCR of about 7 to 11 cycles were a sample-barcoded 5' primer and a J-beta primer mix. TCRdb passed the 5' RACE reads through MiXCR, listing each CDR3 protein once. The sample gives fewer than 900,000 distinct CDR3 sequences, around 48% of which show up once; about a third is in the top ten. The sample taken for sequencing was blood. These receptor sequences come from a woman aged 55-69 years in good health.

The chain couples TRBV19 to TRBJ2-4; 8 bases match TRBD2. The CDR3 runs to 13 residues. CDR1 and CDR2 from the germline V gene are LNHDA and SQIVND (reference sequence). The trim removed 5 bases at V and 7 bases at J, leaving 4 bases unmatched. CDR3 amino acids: CASSSGGRNIQYF. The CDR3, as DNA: TGTGCCAGTAGTTCGGGGGGGCGGAACATTCAGTACTTC.

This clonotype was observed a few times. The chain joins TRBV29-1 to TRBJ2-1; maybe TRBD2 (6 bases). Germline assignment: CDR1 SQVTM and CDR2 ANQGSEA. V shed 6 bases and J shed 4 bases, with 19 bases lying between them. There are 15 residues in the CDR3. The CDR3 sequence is CSVSGTPLGYNEQFF. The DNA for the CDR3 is TGCAGCGTCTCCGGGACTCCCTTAGGTTACAATGAGCAGTTCTTC.

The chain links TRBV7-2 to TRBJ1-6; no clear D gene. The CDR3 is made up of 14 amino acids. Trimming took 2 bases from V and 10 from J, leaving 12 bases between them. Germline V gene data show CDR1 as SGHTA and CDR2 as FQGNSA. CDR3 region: CASSLQVLGSPLHF. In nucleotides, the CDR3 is TGTGCCAGCAGCTTACAGGTTTTGGGCTCACCCCTCCACTTT.

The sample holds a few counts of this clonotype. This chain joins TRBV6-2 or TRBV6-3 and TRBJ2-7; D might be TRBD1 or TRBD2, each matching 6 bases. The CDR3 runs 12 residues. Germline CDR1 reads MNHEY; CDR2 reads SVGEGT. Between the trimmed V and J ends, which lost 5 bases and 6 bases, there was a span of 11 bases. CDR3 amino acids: CASSRGGREQYF. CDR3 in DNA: TGTGCCAGCAGTCGAGGGGGGCGCGAGCAGTACTTC.

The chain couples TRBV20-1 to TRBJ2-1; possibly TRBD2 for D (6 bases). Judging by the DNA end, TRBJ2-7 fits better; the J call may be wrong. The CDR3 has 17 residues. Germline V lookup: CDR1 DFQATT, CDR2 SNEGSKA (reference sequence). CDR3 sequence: CSARDPGKASAHNEQYF. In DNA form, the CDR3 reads TGCAGTGCTAGAGATCCGGGCAAGGCTAGCGCCCACAATGAGCAGTACTTC.

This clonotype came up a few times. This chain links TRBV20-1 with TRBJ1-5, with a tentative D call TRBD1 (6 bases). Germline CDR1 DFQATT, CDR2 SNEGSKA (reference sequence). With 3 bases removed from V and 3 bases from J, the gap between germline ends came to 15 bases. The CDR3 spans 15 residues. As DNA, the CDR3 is TGCAGTGCTAGCTTTGGGGGGCCTTCCAATCAGCCCCAGCATTTT. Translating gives CSASFGGPSNQPQHF.

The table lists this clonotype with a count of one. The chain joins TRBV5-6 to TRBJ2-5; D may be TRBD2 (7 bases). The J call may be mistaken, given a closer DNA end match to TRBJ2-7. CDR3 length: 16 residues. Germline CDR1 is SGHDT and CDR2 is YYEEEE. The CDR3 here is CASPRGATPPSYEQYF. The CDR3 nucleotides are TGTGCCAGCCCCCGGGGGGCTACCCCACCCTCCTACGAGCAGTACTTC.

CDR3 sequence reads: CASSPDRDQYEQYF. The CDR3 DNA reads as TGTGCCAGCAGCCCGGACAGGGATCAGTACGAGCAGTACTTC. This chain links TRBV7-2 with TRBJ2-4; TRBD1 agrees at 8 bases. The end of the DNA fits TRBJ2-7 better, so the J call may be wrong. CDR3 length: 14 amino acids. Germline-derived CDR1 and CDR2 are SGHTA and FQGNSA.

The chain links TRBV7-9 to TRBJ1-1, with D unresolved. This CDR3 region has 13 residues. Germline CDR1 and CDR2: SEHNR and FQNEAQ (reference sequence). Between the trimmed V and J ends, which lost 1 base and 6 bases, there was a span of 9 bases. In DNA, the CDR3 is TGTGCCAGCAGCTTAGGCGGGAGAGCTGAAGCTTTCTTT. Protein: CASSLGGRAEAFF. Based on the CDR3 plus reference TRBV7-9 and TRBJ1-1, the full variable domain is DTGVSQNPRHKITKRGQNVTFRCDPISEHNRLYWYRQTLGQGPEFLTYFQNEAQLEKSRLLSDRFSAERPKGSFSTLEIQRTEQGDSAMYLCASSLGGRAEAFFGQGTRLTVV.

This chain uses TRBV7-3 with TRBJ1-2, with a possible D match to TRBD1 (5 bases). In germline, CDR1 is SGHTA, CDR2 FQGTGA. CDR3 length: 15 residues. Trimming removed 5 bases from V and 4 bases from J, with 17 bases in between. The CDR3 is CASSVGGGEVYGYTF. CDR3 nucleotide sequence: TGTGCCAGCAGCGTTGGGGGAGGGGAGGTCTATGGCTACACCTTC. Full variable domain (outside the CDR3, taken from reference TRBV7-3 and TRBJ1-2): GAGVSQTPSNKVTEKGKYVELRCDPISGHTALYWYRQSLGQGPEFLIYFQGTGAADDSGLPNDRFFAVRPEGSVSTLKIQRTERGDSAVYLCASSVGGGEVYGYTFGSGTRLTVV.

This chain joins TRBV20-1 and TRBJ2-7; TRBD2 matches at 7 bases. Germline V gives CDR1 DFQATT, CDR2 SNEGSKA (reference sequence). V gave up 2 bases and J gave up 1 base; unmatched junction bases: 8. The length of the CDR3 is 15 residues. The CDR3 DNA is TGCAGTGCTAGATACGTGGGAGGGCCGTCCTACGAGCAGTACTTC. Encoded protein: CSARYVGGPSYEQYF.

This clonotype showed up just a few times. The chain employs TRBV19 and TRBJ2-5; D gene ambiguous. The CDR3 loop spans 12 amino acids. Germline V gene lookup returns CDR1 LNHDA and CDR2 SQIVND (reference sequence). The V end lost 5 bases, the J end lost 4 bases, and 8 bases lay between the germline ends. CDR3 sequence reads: CASSHRRETQYF. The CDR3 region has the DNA TGTGCCAGTAGTCACCGGCGAGAGACCCAGTACTTC.

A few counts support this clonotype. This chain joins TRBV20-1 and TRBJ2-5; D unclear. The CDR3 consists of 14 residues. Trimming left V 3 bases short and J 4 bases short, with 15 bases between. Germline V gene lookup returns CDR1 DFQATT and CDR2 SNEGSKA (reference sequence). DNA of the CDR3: TGCAGTGCTAGCCTAATCGGGTCCCCAGAGACCCAGTACTTC. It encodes CSASLIGSPETQYF.

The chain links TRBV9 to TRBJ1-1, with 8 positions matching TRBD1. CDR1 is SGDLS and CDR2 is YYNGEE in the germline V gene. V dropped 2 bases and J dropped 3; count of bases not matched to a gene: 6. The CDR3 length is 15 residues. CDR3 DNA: TGTGCCAGCAGCGTGGGGGACAGGTCCCACACTGAAGCTTTCTTT. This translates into CASSVGDRSHTEAFF. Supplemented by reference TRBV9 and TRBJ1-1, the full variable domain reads DSGVTQTPKHLITATGQRVTLRCSPRSGDLSVYWYQQSLDQGLQFLIQYYNGEERAKGNILERFSAQQFPDLHSELNLSSLELGDSALYFCASSVGDRSHTEAFFGQGTRLTVV.

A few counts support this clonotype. The CDR3: CATSLPNARGEQFF. In nucleotides, the CDR3 is TGTGCCACCAGCCTTCCGAATGCGAGAGGTGAGCAGTTCTTC. V usage is TRBV24-1 and J usage is TRBJ2-1; D unresolved. V lost 7 bases and J 9 bases, leaving 18 bases between the germline ends. Germline-derived CDR1 and CDR2 are KGHDR and SFDVKD. This CDR3 spans 14 amino acids.

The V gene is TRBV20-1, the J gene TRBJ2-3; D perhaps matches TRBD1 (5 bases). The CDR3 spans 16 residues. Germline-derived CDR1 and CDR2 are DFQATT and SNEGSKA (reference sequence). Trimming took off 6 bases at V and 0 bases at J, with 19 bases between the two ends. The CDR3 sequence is CSAQGAGYTSTDTQYF. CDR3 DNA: TGCAGTGCCCAGGGCGCAGGGTACACTAGCACAGATACGCAGTATTTT.

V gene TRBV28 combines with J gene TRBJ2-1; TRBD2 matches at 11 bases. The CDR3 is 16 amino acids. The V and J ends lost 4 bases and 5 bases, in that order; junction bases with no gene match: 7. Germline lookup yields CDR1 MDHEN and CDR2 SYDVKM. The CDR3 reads CASSSALAGVNNEQFF. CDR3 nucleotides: TGTGCCAGCAGTTCCGCACTAGCGGGAGTCAACAATGAGCAGTTCTTC.

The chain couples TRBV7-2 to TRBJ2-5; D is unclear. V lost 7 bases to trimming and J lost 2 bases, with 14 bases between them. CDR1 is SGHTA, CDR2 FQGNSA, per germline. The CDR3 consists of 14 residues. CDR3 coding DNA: TGTGCCAGCACCACCGAACGTGATCAAGAGACCCAGTACTTC. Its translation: CASTTERDQETQYF. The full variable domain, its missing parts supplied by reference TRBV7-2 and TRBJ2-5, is GAGVSQSPSNKVTEKGKDVELRCDPISGHTALYWYRQSLGQGLEFLIYFQGNSAPDKSGLPSDRFSAERTGGSVSTLTIQRTQQEDSAVYLCASTTERDQETQYFGPGTRLLVL.

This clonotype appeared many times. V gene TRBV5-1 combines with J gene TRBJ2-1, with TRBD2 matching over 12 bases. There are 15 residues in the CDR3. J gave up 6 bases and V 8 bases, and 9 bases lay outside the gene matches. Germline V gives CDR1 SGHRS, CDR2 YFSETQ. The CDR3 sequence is CASRTSGTPGNEQFF. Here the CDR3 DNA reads TGCGCCAGTAGGACTAGCGGGACCCCGGGCAATGAGCAGTTCTTC.

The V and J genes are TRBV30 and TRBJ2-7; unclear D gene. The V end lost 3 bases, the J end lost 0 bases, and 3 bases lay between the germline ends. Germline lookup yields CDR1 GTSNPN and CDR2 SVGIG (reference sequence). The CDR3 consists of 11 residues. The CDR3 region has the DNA TGTGCCTGGAGGCTCTCCTACGAGCAGTACTTC. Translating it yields CAWRLSYEQYF.

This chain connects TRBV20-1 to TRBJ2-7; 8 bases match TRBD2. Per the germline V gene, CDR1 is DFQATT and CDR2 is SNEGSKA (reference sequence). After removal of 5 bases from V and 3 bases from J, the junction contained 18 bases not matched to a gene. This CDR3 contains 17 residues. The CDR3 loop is CSAGTALAGNTIYEQYF. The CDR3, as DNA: TGCAGTGCTGGGACCGCTCTAGCGGGTAACACGATCTACGAGCAGTACTTC.

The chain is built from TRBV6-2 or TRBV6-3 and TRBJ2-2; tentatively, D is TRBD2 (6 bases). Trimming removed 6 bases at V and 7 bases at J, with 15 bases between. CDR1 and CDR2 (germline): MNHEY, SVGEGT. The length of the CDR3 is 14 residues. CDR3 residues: CASRPGAGSGELFF. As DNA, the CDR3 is TGTGCCAGCAGGCCCGGGGCCGGGAGCGGGGAGCTGTTTTTT.

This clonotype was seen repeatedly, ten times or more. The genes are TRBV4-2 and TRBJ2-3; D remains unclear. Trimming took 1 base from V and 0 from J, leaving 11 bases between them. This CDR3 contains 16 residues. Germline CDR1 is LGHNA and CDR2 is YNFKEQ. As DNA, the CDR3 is TGTGCCAGCAGCCAAGTTTACGCCACTAGCACAGATACGCAGTATTTT. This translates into CASSQVYATSTDTQYF.

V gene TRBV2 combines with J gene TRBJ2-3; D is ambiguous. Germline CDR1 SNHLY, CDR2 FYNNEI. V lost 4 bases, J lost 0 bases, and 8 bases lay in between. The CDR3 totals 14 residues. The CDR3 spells CASSVYLSTDTQYF. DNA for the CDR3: TGTGCCAGCAGTGTTTATTTAAGCACAGATACGCAGTATTTT.

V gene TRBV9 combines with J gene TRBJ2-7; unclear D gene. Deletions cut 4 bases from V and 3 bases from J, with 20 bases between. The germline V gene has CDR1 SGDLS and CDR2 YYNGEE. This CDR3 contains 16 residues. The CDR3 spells CASSPDGGGHIYEQYF. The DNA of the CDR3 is TGTGCCAGCAGCCCAGACGGTGGCGGTCATATCTACGAGCAGTACTTC.

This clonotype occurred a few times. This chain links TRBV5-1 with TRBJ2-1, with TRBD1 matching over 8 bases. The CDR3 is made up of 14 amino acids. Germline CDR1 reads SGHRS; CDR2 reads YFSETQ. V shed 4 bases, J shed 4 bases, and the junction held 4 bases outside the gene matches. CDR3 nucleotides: TGCGCCAGCAGCGCGGACAGGGCGTACAATGAGCAGTTCTTC. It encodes CASSADRAYNEQFF.

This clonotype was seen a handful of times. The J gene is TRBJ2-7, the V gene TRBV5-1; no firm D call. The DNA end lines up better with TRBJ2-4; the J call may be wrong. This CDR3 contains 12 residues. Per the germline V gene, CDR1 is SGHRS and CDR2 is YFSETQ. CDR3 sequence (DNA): TGCGCCAGCAGCATTCCATCTGACATTCAGTACTTC. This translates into CASSIPSDIQYF.